This TCR beta chain came from a study of CD8 T cells in ankylosing spondylitis. Trimming took 7 bases from V and 4 from J, leaving 10 bases between them. This CDR3 contains 13 residues. Germline CDR1 is SEHNR and CDR2 is FQNEAQ (reference sequence). This clonotype was observed at least ten times. Its cognate antigen is unknown. It was by quantitative 5'-RACE with molecular barcodes that TCR beta libraries were made. Using its own MiXCR run on the 5' RACE reads, TCRdb lists one record per CDR3 protein. Of approximately 35,000 distinct CDR3 sequences in the sample, roughly 11% were seen once. Findings and limits, study-wide: Apparently characteristic of ankylosing spondylitis blood was a TCR beta motif (roughly eight highly homologous variants). Clones linked to the disease showed a CD8+ phenotype. They occurred at relatively low frequencies in peripheral blood. A number of the motif variants had already been described in reactive arthritis synovial fluid and blood.

Sequencing used synovial fluid, either unsorted or a sorted T cell fraction (not recorded which). The chain joins TRBV7-9 to TRBJ1-4; TRBD1 is a possible D gene (5 bases). This receptor was obtained from a male donor with ankylosing spondylitis. The CDR3 region is CASTLGGNEKLFF. CDR3 DNA: TGTGCCAGCACCCTCGGGGGTAATGAAAAACTGTTTTTT.